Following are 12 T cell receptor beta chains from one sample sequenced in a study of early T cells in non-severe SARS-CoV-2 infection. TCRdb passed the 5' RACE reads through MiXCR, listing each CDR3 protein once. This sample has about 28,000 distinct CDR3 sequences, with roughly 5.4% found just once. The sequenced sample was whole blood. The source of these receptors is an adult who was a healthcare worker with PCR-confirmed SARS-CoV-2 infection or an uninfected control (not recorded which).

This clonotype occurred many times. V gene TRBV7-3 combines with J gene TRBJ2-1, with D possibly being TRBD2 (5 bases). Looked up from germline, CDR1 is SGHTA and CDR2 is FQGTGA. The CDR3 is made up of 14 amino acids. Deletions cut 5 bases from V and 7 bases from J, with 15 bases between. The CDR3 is CASSPRDSANEQFF. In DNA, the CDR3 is TGTGCCAGCAGCCCTCGGGATTCTGCAAATGAGCAGTTCTTC.

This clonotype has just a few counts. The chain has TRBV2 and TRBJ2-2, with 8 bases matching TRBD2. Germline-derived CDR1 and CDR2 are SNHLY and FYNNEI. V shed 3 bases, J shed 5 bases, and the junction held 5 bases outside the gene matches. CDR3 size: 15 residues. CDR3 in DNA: TGTGCCAGCAGTGAGGTGCGGGGGGCTACCGGGGAGCTGTTTTTT. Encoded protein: CASSEVRGATGELFF.

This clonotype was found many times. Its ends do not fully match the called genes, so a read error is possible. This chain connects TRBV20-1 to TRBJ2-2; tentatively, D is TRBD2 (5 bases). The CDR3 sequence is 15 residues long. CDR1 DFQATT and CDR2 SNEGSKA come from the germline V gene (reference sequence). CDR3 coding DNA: TGCAGTGCTAGTTTCCTTGCAGGCGGCACCGGGGAGCTTTTTTTT. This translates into CSASFLAGGTGELFF.

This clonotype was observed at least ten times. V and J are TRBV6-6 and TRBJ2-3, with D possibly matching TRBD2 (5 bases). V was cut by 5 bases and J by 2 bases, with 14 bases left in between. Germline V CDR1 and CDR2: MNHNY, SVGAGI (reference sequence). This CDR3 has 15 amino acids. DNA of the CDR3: TGTGCCAGCAGTAGTATAGCGTCCCACACAGATACGCAGTATTTT. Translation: CASSSIASHTDTQYF.

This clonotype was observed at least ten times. As DNA, the CDR3 is TGTGCCAGCAGTCCGCCGGGACTAGCGGGAGGGCGGACCGAGGGAAGTTACGAGCAGTACTTC. This codes for CASSPPGLAGGRTEGSYEQYF. V is TRBV27 and J is TRBJ2-7, with 16 bases matching TRBD2. CDR3 length: 21 amino acids. With V trimmed by 5 bases and J by 4 bases, 20 bases remained unmatched. From germline, CDR1 is MNHEY and CDR2 SMNVEV (reference sequence).

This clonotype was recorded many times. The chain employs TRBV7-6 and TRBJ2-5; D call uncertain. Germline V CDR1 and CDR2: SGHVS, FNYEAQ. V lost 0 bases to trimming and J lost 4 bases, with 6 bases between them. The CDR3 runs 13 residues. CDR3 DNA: TGTGCCAGCAGCTTAGCGCCGTTAGAGACCCAGTACTTC. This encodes CASSLAPLETQYF. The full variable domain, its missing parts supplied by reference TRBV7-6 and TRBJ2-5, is GAGVSQSPRYKVTKRGQDVALRCDPISGHVSLYWYRQALGQGPEFLTYFNYEAQQDKSGLPNDRFSAERPEGSISTLTIQRTEQRDSAMYRCASSLAPLETQYFGPGTRLLVL.

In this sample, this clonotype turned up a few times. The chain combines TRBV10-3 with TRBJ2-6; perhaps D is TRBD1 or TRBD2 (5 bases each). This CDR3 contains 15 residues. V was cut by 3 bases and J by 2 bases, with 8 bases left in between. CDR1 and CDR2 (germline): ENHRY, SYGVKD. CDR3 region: CAISEEGPGANVLTF. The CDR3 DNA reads TGTGCCATCAGTGAAGAGGGGCCTGGGGCCAACGTCCTGACTTTC.

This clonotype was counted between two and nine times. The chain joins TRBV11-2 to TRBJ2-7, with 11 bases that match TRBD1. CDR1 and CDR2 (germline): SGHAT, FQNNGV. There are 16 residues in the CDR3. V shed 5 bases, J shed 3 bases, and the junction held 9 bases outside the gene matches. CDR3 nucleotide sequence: TGTGCCAGCAGCCCCCACCGGGACAGGGGGTTCTACGAGCAGTACTTC. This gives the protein CASSPHRDRGFYEQYF.

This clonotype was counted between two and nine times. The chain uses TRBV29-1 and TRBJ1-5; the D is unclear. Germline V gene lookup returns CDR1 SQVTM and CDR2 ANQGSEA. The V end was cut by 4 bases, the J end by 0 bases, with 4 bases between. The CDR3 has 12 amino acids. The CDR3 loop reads CSVGGSNQPQHF. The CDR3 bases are TGCAGCGTTGGGGGTAGCAATCAGCCCCAGCATTTT.

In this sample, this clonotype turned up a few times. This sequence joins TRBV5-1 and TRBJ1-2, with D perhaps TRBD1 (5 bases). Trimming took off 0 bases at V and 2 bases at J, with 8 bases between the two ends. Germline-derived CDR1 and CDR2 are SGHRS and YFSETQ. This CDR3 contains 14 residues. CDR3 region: CASSLGGENYGYTF. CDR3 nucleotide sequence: TGCGCCAGCAGCTTGGGAGGGGAAAACTATGGCTACACCTTC.

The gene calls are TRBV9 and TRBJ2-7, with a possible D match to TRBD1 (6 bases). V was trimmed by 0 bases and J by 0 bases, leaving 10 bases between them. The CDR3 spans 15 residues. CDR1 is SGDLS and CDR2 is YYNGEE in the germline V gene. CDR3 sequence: CASSVATGSSYEQYF. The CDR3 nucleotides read TGTGCCAGCAGCGTAGCAACAGGGAGCTCCTACGAGCAGTACTTC.

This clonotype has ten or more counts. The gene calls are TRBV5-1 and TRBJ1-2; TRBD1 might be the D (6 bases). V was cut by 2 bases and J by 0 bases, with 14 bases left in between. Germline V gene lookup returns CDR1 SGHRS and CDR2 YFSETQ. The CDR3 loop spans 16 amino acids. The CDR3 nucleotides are TGCGCCAGCAGCTTTCTCGCGACAGGAACTAACTATGGCTACACCTTC. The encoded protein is CASSFLATGTNYGYTF.